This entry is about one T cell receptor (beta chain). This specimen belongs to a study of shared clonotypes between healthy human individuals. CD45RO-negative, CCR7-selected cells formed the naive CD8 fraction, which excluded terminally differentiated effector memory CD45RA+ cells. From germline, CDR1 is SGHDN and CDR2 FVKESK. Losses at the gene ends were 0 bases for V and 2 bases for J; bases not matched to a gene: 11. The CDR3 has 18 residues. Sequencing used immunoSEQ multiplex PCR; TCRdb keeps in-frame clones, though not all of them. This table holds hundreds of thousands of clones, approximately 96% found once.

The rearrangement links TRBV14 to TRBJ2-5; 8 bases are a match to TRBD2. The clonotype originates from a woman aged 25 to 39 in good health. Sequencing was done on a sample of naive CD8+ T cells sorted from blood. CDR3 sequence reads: CASSQDRTGGPGQETQYF. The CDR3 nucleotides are TGTGCCAGCAGCCAAGATCGAACGGGAGGGCCGGGGCAAGAGACCCAGTACTTC.